This section outlines one T cell receptor beta chain sequence together with its context. This clonotype was found many times. It has no known antigen specificity. The input lacks base qualities; no much larger clone sits a single base away. The library was prepared using 5' RACE. The run used an Illumina HiSeq 2500. A second about 6 to 11 cycle PCR used a sample-barcoded 5' primer and a J-beta primer mix. A template-switch 5' adaptor carrying 12 random nucleotides introduced a unique molecular identifier onto each TCR beta cDNA molecule. At least 3 million CDR3-containing paired-end reads were obtained from each sample. All of the RNA was converted into first-strand cDNA using the Mint cDNA synthesis kit, with a TRBC-specific oligonucleotide serving as the primer. All cDNA was treated with uracil-DNA glycosylase and then went through a first 18-cycle PCR with the universal primers M1SS and BC2_uni_R. Per the authors' processing: Each sample was normalized by randomly selecting 1 million high-quality reads, each carrying a distinct molecular identifier. Instead of being binned into consensus sequences, reads with shared molecular identifiers were discarded. MiTCR, set to a Q25 quality threshold and the strictest error-elimination algorithm, was used for CDR3 identification, clonotype clustering and error correction. A nonparametric unseen species model with Euler transformation was used to estimate a lower bound on total TCR beta diversity. TCRdb handled the public reads itself, with Q25 trimming in fastp and clone calling in MiXCR, and kept productive beta chains. Every distinct CDR3 protein forms one entry, paired with its most common genes and DNA. The V and J calls come from TCRdb's annotation, not from the publication. This sample is represented by 600,000 or so distinct CDR3 sequences; approximately 30% of them were singletons. 15% to 19% of the sample is held by the ten biggest clonotypes.

This sample is part of a study of blood T cells in healthy people across ages (dated by TCRdb to between 2015 and 2016). Some background on the complete study: In model experiments, template switching captured roughly one uniquely barcoded TCR beta cDNA molecule for every two T cells. Using the same blood draw, the study looked at two additional independent replicas of 1 million unique cDNA reads for two donors, one aged 18 to 30 and the other aged 80 or older. Using deep sequencing normalized with unique cDNA molecular identifiers, the study measured how TCR beta repertoire diversity changes with age. To avoid experimental bias, donors of different ages were spread randomly across the sequencing lanes. The donors were split into four age groups: young (average about 15 years), middle-aged (around 37), aged (62) and long-lived (approximately 80). The study at large found these results: Estimates of total diversity from one million sequenced T cells were regarded as lower bounds and underestimates. Donor CMV infection status was unknown, potentially confounding age-related changes in expanded clonotypes. Since profiling was done on bulk unsorted PBMCs, naive and antigen-experienced compartments could not be conclusively compared. Compared with the aged group, more naive CD4+ T cells, fewer expanded clones and increased TCR diversity were shown by the long-lived group, suggesting age selection. Observed TCR beta diversity correlated strongly with the percentage of naive T cells measured by flow cytometry. Observed TCR beta diversity per million T cells fell roughly linearly with age, and a significant reduction was already apparent by age about 38.

Donors were 39 systemically healthy Caucasian individuals from Russia aged roughly 6 to 100 years. Around 10 milliliters of peripheral blood were drawn from each donor into EDTA-treated Vacutainer tubes. Ficoll-Paque density-gradient centrifugation was used to isolate PBMCs, with at least 6.5 million per sample. Trizol reagent was used to extract total RNA from the PBMCs, yielding at least 6 micrograms per sample. The percentages of naive CD45RAhigh/CD27high T cells were determined by flow cytometry on a PBMC aliquot from every donor. Between the V and J ends, shortened by 5 bases and 4 bases respectively, the junction contains 16 bases. The cysteine opens and the phenylalanine closes a CDR3 of 15 amino acids. Only CDR3 DNA remains: 45 bases, in frame from the first base. CDR1 and CDR2 were assigned from the germline V gene (reference sequence) as MNHNY and SVGAGI.

The source is a woman of 80 years or more in good health. Here the chain combines TRBV6-6 and TRBJ2-3; the D gene is possibly TRBD1 or TRBD2, each agreeing over 6 bases. Sequenced material: blood. The CDR3 protein is CASSKARGHADTQYF. The bases read TGTGCCAGCAGTAAGGCCCGGGGGCACGCAGATACGCAGTATTTT.